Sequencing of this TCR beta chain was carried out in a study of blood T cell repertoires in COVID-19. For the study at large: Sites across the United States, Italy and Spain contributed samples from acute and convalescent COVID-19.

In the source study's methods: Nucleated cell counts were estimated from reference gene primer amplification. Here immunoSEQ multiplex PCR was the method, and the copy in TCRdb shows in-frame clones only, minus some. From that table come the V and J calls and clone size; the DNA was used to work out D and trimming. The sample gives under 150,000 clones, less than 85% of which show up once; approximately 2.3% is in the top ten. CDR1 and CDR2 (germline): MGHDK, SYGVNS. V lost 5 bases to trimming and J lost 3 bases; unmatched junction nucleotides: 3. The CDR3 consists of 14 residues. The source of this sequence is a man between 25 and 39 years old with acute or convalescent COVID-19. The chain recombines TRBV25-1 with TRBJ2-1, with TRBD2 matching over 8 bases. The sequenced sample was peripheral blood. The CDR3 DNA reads TGTGCCAGCAGTCCTAGCGGGTTCTACAATGAGCAGTTCTTC. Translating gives CASSPSGFYNEQFF.